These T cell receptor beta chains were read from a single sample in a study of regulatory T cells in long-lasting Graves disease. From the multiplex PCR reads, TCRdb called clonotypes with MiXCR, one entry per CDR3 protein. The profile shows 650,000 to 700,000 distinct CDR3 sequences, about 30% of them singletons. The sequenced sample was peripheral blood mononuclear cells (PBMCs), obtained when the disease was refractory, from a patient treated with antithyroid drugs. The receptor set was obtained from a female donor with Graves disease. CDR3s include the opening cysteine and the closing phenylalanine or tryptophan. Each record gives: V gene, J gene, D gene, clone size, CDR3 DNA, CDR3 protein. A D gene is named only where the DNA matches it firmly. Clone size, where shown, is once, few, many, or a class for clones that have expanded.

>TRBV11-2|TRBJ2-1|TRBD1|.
TGTGCCAGCAGCTTAGGGACGAAAGGGACAGCTAATGAGCAGTTCTTC
CASSLGTKGTANEQFF
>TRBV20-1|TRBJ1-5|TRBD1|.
TGCAGTGCTAGACCACCCGGGACAGGGGGCGATCAGCCCCAGCATTTT
CSARPPGTGGDQPQHF
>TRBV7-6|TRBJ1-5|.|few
TGTGCCAGCAGCTTAGACCAGGGAGGTCAGCCCCAGCATTTT
CASSLDQGGQPQHF
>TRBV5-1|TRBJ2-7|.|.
TGCGCCAGCAGCTTGGTTGTACAGTCCTACGAGCAGTACTTC
CASSLVVQSYEQYF
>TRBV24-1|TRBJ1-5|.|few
TGTGCCACCAGTGGGGGGACATTTAGCAATCAGCCCCAGCATTTT
CATSGGTFSNQPQHF
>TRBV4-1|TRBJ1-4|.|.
TGCGCCAGCAGCCAAAAGCAGGGCTGGGAAAAACTGTTTTTT
CASSQKQGWEKLFF
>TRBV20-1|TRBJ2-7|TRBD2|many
TGCAGTGCTCGGGGGGAGTACGAGCAGTACTTC
CSARGEYEQYF
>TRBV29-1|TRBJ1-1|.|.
TGCAGCGTACGGCCGAACACTGAAGCTTTCTTT
CSVRPNTEAFF
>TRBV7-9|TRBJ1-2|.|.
TGTGCCAGCAGCTTACTCCGGACGGCCTTTGGTGACACCTTC
CASSLLRTAFGDTF
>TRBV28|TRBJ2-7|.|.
TGTGCCAGCAGGGAAGCGGGACAGCCCTGCGAGCAGTACTTC
CASREAGQPCEQYF
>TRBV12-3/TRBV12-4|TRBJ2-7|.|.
TGTGCCAGCAGTTTTGACTGGACAGAGCAGTACTTC
CASSFDWTEQYF
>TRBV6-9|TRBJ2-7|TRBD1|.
TGTGCCAGCAGTTCCTACAGGGGTTCCTACGAGCAGTACTTC
CASSSYRGSYEQYF
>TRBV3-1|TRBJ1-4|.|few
TGTGCCAGCAGCCAAGATCCGGGTATGGGAAAACTGTTTTTT
CASSQDPGMGKLFF
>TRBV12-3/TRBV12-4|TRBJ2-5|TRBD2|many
TGTGCCAGCAGTTCTTACGGGACTAGCGGGAGTACGGGGCGAGAGACCCAGTACTTC
CASSSYGTSGSTGRETQYF
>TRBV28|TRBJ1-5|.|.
TGTGCCAGCAGTTTAACGGGGGGACATTATAGCAATCAGCCCCAGCATTTT
CASSLTGGHYSNQPQHF
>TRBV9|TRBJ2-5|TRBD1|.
TGTGCCAGCAGCGTAGGAGGGGGCCGAGAGACCCAGTACTTC
CASSVGGGRETQYF
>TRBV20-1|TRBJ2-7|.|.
TGCAGTGCTAGAGATCAGGGGAGGACCTACGAGCAGTACTTC
CSARDQGRTYEQYF
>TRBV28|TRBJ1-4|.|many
TGTGCCAGCAGTTTATATGGGGCACAGGGTGTTGAAAAACTGTTTTTT
CASSLYGAQGVEKLFF
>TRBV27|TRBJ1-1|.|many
TGTGCCAGCAGAAGGACTGAACTCATGAACACTGAAGCTTTCTTT
CASRRTELMNTEAFF
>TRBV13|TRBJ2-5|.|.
TGTGCCAGCAGCTTAGTAGGAGTGTACCAAGAGACCCAGTACTTC
CASSLVGVYQETQYF
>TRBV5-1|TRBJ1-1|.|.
TGCGCCAGCAGCTCTTTACAGGGTATGAACACTGAAGCTTTCTTT
CASSSLQGMNTEAFF
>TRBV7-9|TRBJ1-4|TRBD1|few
TGTGCCAGCCGGGACAGGTCTAATGAAAAACTGTTTTTT
CASRDRSNEKLFF